What follows are 16 T cell receptor beta chains derived from one specimen sequenced in a study of cytomegalovirus exposure and HLA in healthy donors. The primer mix had 60 Vbeta and 13 Jbeta primers. The protocol was immunoSEQ multiplex PCR, while the TCRdb copy is restricted to in-frame clones and leaves out a portion. The table records around 150,000 clones, more than 65% of them present only once. The sequencing sample was made of PBMCs. These receptors came from a man in his fifties in good health and CMV-seropositive.

This clone was picked up one time. The V and J genes are TRBV6-4 and TRBJ1-2; the match to TRBD1 covers 12 bases. The CDR3 runs 15 residues. The germline CDR1 and CDR2 sequences are MRHNA and SNTAGT. With V trimmed by 5 bases and J by 3 bases, 4 bases remained unmatched. The chain's CDR3 is CASSIGTGGDYGYTF. CDR3 nucleotides: TGTGCCAGCAGTATTGGGACAGGGGGCGACTATGGCTACACCTTC.

This clone was counted only a few times. This CDR3 is also generated by other DNA sequences in the sample. This rearrangement joins TRBV19 to TRBJ1-1; TRBD1 aligns across 8 bases. V lost 5 bases, J lost 1 base, and 3 bases stayed unmatched. This CDR3 is 14 amino acids long. CDR1 and CDR2 from the germline V gene are LNHDA and SQIVND (reference sequence). CDR3 sequence reads: CASSADRANTEAFF. In DNA, the CDR3 is TGTGCCAGTAGTGCGGACAGGGCGAACACTGAAGCTTTCTTT.

The gene calls are TRBV6-6 and TRBJ1-1; weak D call: TRBD1 (5 bases). Per the germline V gene, CDR1 is MNHNY and CDR2 is SVGAGI (reference sequence). V was trimmed by 5 bases and J by 0 bases, leaving 10 bases between them. CDR3 length equals 14 residues. The CDR3 loop reads CASSGGVVNTEAFF. In DNA form, the CDR3 reads TGTGCCAGCAGTGGGGGGGTTGTGAACACTGAAGCTTTCTTT.

The chain uses TRBV5-4 and TRBJ2-6; 14 bases match TRBD2. J lost 4 bases, V lost 4 bases, and 7 bases had no gene match. The CDR3 is 18 residues long. In germline, CDR1 is SGHNT, CDR2 YYREEE (reference sequence). The CDR3 loop is CASSTGTSGSVGANVLTF. The CDR3 nucleotides are TGTGCCAGCAGCACCGGGACTAGCGGGAGTGTGGGGGCCAACGTCCTGACTTTC. The whole variable domain, filled in from reference TRBV5-4 and TRBJ2-6, reads ETGVTQSPTHLIKTRGQQVTLRCSSQSGHNTVSWYQQALGQGPQFIFQYYREEENGRGNFPPRFSGLQFPNYSSELNVNALELDDSALYLCASSTGTSGSVGANVLTFGAGSRLTVL.

The rearrangement uses TRBV7-6 and TRBJ2-5; 13 nucleotides line up with TRBD2. Germline CDR1 reads SGHVS; CDR2 reads FNYEAQ. The CDR3 has 16 residues. Trimming removed 5 bases from V and 5 bases from J; junction bases left unmatched: 8. The CDR3 spells CASSPGTSGNRETQYF. The CDR3 nucleotides are TGTGCCAGCAGCCCAGGGACTAGCGGGAATCGGGAGACCCAGTACTTC.

This chain uses TRBV6-1 with TRBJ2-7; TRBD1 might be the D (5 bases). This CDR3 spans 13 amino acids. Germline V gives CDR1 MNHNS, CDR2 SASEGT. Trimming cost V 3 bases and J 4 bases, with 10 bases left between them. This chain's CDR3 is CASSEWQGYEQYF. The CDR3, as DNA: TGTGCCAGCAGTGAGTGGCAGGGATACGAGCAGTACTTC.

The chain couples TRBV5-1 to TRBJ2-7; 9 nucleotides align to TRBD1. Trimming at V came to 7 bases and at J to 4 bases, leaving 3 bases not matched to a gene. The CDR3 is 12 amino acids. Looked up from germline, CDR1 is SGHRS and CDR2 is YFSETQ. In nucleotides, the CDR3 is TGCGCCAGCGGACAGGGGTTGTACGAGCAGTACTTC. This gives the protein CASGQGLYEQYF.

This clone was seen only once. The rearrangement uses TRBV5-5 and TRBJ2-1, with D unclear. The CDR3 is 10 amino acids. Germline V lookup: CDR1 SGHKS, CDR2 YYEKEE (reference sequence). The ends were cut back, 7 bases at V and 11 bases at J, with 10 bases in the middle. The CDR3 DNA sequence: TGTGCCAGCGGCCCTTTAAAGCAGTTCTTC. This codes for CASGPLKQFF.

The chain uses TRBV6-1 and TRBJ2-1, with 11 positions matching TRBD2. CDR1 and CDR2 from the germline V gene are MNHNS and SASEGT. V lost 2 bases and J lost 8; bases outside the gene matches: 5. The CDR3 covers 15 residues. CDR3 DNA sequence: TGTGCCAGCAGTGAATCTAGCGGGGGGTACGATGAGCAGTTCTTC. It is translated as CASSESSGGYDEQFF.

This clone was seen more than once but under ten times. The chain has TRBV6-1 and TRBJ2-7; D perhaps matches TRBD1 (5 bases). Trimming took off 3 bases at V and 2 bases at J, with 8 bases between the two ends. This CDR3 contains 13 residues. Germline CDR1 reads MNHNS; CDR2 reads SASEGT. The CDR3 reads CASSDRATYEQYF. CDR3 bases: TGTGCCAGCAGTGACAGGGCAACCTACGAGCAGTACTTC.

This chain connects TRBV7-8 to TRBJ2-7; TRBD2 might be the D (6 bases). The CDR3 is made up of 15 amino acids. Trimming removed 1 base at V and 4 bases at J, with 14 bases between. Germline values: CDR1 SGHVS, CDR2 FQNEAQ. In DNA form, the CDR3 reads TGTGCCAGCAGCTTAGTGTCGGGGACTGTGTACGAGCAGTACTTC. Its protein is CASSLVSGTVYEQYF.

This sequence joins TRBV5-1 and TRBJ2-1; 9 positions agree with TRBD2. Germline CDR1 SGHRS, CDR2 YFSETQ. V trimming: 0 bases; J trimming: 4 bases; junction bases outside the gene matches: 8. This CDR3 has 17 residues. The DNA of the CDR3 is TGCGCCAGCAGCTTGGGTGGTGCGGGAGGGCCTTACAATGAGCAGTTCTTC. Translated: CASSLGGAGGPYNEQFF.

The chain couples TRBV5-3 to TRBJ2-7; TRBD2 matches 9 bases. TRBV5-3 is an open reading frame whose function is uncertain. The J segment lost 6 bases and the V segment lost 7 bases, leaving 14 bases of the junction unmatched. The CDR3 extends over 15 amino acids. The chain's CDR3 is CARPIAGLASGEQYF. As DNA, the CDR3 is TGTGCCAGACCTATTGCGGGACTAGCCTCGGGCGAGCAGTACTTC.

This sequence joins TRBV27 and TRBJ2-3, with 8 bases that match TRBD2. Trimming cost V 4 bases and J 0 bases; bases outside gene matches: 6. The CDR3 loop spans 16 amino acids. Germline lookup yields CDR1 MNHEY and CDR2 SMNVEV (reference sequence). CDR3: CASSWERGSSTDTQYF. The CDR3 DNA reads TGTGCCAGCAGTTGGGAGCGGGGGTCTAGCACAGATACGCAGTATTTT.

The chain employs TRBV18 and TRBJ1-5; 9 bases agree with TRBD1. This CDR3 region has 15 residues. V was pared by 4 bases and J by 5 bases, with 6 bases of the junction left unmatched. The germline V gene encodes CDR1 KGHSH and CDR2 LQKENI. CDR3 loop: CASSLRTGDDQPQHF. DNA of the CDR3: TGTGCCAGCTCACTAAGGACAGGGGATGATCAGCCCCAGCATTTT.

This rearrangement joins TRBV5-1 to TRBJ2-7; TRBD1 aligns across 7 bases. Germline V lookup: CDR1 SGHRS, CDR2 YFSETQ. After removal of 3 bases from V and 5 bases from J, the junction contained 5 bases not matched to a gene. The CDR3 runs to 13 residues. CDR3 loop: CASSSTGTHEQYF. The CDR3, as DNA: TGCGCCAGCAGCTCGACAGGGACCCACGAGCAGTACTTC. Full variable domain (remainder filled in from reference TRBV5-1 and TRBJ2-7): KAGVTQTPRYLIKTRGQQVTLSCSPISGHRSVSWYQQTPGQGLQFLFEYFSETQRNKGNFPGRFSGRQFSNSRSEMNVSTLELGDSALYLCASSSTGTHEQYFGPGTRLTVT.